This TCR beta chain was recovered during a study of shared clonotypes between healthy human individuals. Study-level results: Larger estimated richness was generally recorded for naive subsets relative to memory subsets. For naive CD4 cells, approximately 5% of clonotypes were shared across a handful of donors.

Replicate PCRs for sorted subsets used 200 ng DNA; this equaled 33,000 or so T cell genomes. Profiling relied on immunoSEQ multiplex PCR, and the TCRdb table lists in-frame clones only, not all of them. The sample lists 200,000 to 250,000 clones; approximately 70% were seen once. CDR1 is SGHAT and CDR2 is FQNNGV in the germline V gene. The CDR3 contains 15 residues. The V end lost 5 bases, the J end lost 5 bases, and 18 bases lay between the germline ends. Points on this clone: Its specificity is unknown.

The sequenced sample was memory CD4+ T cells sorted from blood. The subset is: CD45RA-negative fraction. This chain connects TRBV11-2 to TRBJ1-1; D is uncertain. The origin of this receptor is a man aged 30 to 45 in good health. The CDR3 loop reads CASSPYGSGGTEAFF. CDR3 DNA sequence: TGTGCCAGCAGCCCGTACGGCTCTGGCGGAACTGAAGCTTTCTTT.